Listed here are 22 T cell receptor beta chains from one sample, sequenced in a study of long-term antiretroviral therapy in people with HIV. Sequencing relied on immunoSEQ assay v3.0, run at survey level. The method was immunoSEQ multiplex PCR; TCRdb's version includes in-frame clones alone and lacks a portion of them. The sample has 30,000 to 35,000 clones; around 74% are singletons. The material was unsorted PBMCs, obtained 3 years after starting antiretroviral therapy. The receptors shown here come from a man aged 50 to 59 with HIV.

In DNA, the CDR3 is TGTGCCAGCAGCGAGCGGGGGGGAAGCTCCTACGAGCAGTACTTC. It codes for CASSERGGSSYEQYF. The chain links TRBV9 to TRBJ2-7, with TRBD2 matching over 10 bases. This CDR3 has 15 amino acids. Germline-derived CDR1 and CDR2 are SGDLS and YYNGEE. V lost 3 bases to trimming and J lost 0 bases; unmatched junction nucleotides: 3.

The rearrangement links TRBV2 to TRBJ2-7; 10 positions agree with TRBD2. The germline V gene encodes CDR1 SNHLY and CDR2 FYNNEI. The CDR3 totals 13 residues. V was clipped by 9 bases and J by 6 bases; unmatched bases: 8. In DNA form, the CDR3 reads TGTGCCAGATCTAGCGGGAGAAAAGGCGAGCAGTACTTC. Translated: CARSSGRKGEQYF.

A single count supports this clone. This chain joins TRBV5-1 and TRBJ2-7; D gene uncertain. CDR1 and CDR2 from the germline V gene are SGHRS and YFSETQ. Trimming removed 0 bases from V and 3 bases from J, with 4 bases in between. This CDR3 is built from 12 residues. As DNA, the CDR3 is TGCGCCAGCAGCTTGGTGGGCTACGAGCAGTACTTC. Translating gives CASSLVGYEQYF.

The CDR3: CASSLVWLQLNTGELFF. The CDR3, as DNA: TGTGCCAGCAGCTTAGTGTGGCTCCAACTAAATACCGGGGAGCTGTTTTTT. The J gene is TRBJ2-2, the V gene TRBV7-2; the D is unclear. Trimming removed 1 base from V and 5 bases from J, with 17 bases in between. The CDR3 spans 17 residues. Germline loops: CDR1 SGHTA, CDR2 FQGNSA.

The CDR3 spells CASSLGLASDSYNEQFF. For the CDR3, the DNA is TGTGCCAGCAGCTTAGGTCTAGCGAGCGACTCCTACAATGAGCAGTTCTTC. The chain carries TRBV7-9 and TRBJ2-1, with a possible D match to TRBD2 (6 bases). The V end was cut by 1 base, the J end by 0 bases, with 13 bases between. Germline lookup yields CDR1 SEHNR and CDR2 FQNEAQ (reference sequence). The length of the CDR3 is 17 residues.

This clone appeared a few times. The chain is built from TRBV25-1 and TRBJ2-7, with D possibly being TRBD1 or TRBD2 (5 bases each). The CDR3 is 14 residues long. Trimming removed 0 bases from V and 1 base from J, with 7 bases in between. Per germline, CDR1 MGHDK and CDR2 SYGVNS. As DNA, the CDR3 is TGTGCCAGCAGTGAATACGGGGCATCCTACGAGCAGTACTTC. This gives the protein CASSEYGASYEQYF.

This clone was counted only a few times. J is TRBJ2-7 and V is TRBV20-1; no definite D call. The germline V and J ends were trimmed by 0 bases and 7 bases, with 7 bases remaining between them. The CDR3 contains 11 residues. Germline CDR1 and CDR2: DFQATT and SNEGSKA (reference sequence). Here the CDR3 DNA reads TGCAGTGCTAGAGATTACCGTGAGCAGTACTTC. This codes for CSARDYREQYF.

V gene TRBV30 combines with J gene TRBJ2-1, with 9 positions matching TRBD2. Germline assignment: CDR1 GTSNPN and CDR2 SVGIG (reference sequence). Trimming removed 4 bases from V and 7 bases from J; junction bases left unmatched: 11. The CDR3 consists of 15 residues. The CDR3 bases are TGTGCCTGGAACTTTGGTAGCGGGAGCCTGAATGAGCAGTTCTTC. Protein sequence: CAWNFGSGSLNEQFF.

The chain combines TRBV28 with TRBJ2-7; 7 bases fit TRBD2. Trimming took 8 bases from V and 3 from J; bases not matched to a gene: 1. CDR1 and CDR2 from the germline V gene are MDHEN and SYDVKM. The CDR3 sequence is 11 residues long. The CDR3 is CASGGVYEQYF. The DNA for the CDR3 is TGTGCCAGCGGGGGGGTCTACGAGCAGTACTTC.

A single count supports this clone. CDR3 sequence reads: CASSSDFQTSYEQYF. In DNA form, the CDR3 reads TGCGCCAGCAGCTCGGACTTCCAGACTTCCTACGAGCAGTACTTC. The gene calls are TRBV5-1 and TRBJ2-7; tentative D call: TRBD2 (5 bases). Germline V gives CDR1 SGHRS, CDR2 YFSETQ. CDR3 length: 15 amino acids. The V and J ends lost 3 bases and 1 base respectively, with 14 bases between them.

This clone was recorded a few times. This chain uses TRBV28 with TRBJ2-5; 10 bases map to TRBD1. The CDR3 contains 16 residues. With 1 base clipped from V and 4 bases from J, the junction kept 6 bases outside the gene matches. CDR1 MDHEN and CDR2 SYDVKM come from the germline V gene. The CDR3 sequence: CASSLLGTGASETQYF. DNA for the CDR3: TGTGCCAGCAGTTTATTAGGGACAGGGGCCTCAGAGACCCAGTACTTC.

The J gene is TRBJ1-2, the V gene TRBV6-5, with D possibly being TRBD1 (6 bases). V was trimmed by 6 bases and J by 0 bases, leaving 14 bases between them. From germline, CDR1 is MNHEY and CDR2 SVGAGI. The CDR3 runs to 15 residues. In DNA, the CDR3 is TGTGCCAGCAGCAAAACCGGGACAACTAACTATGGCTACACCTTC. Its protein product is CASSKTGTTNYGYTF.

This clone was found a few times. The chain couples TRBV6-5 to TRBJ1-2; D is ambiguous. The CDR3 loop spans 14 amino acids. The germline gives CDR1 MNHEY, CDR2 SVGAGI. V shed 0 bases and J shed 4 bases, with 9 bases lying between them. CDR3 in DNA: TGTGCCAGCAGTTACTCCTCGGCAGCCTATGGCTACACCTTC. Amino acids: CASSYSSAAYGYTF.

This chain joins TRBV2 and TRBJ2-5; 10 nucleotides match TRBD1. The CDR3 loop spans 14 amino acids. Trimming took 5 bases from V and 5 from J; bases not matched to a gene: 5. The germline V gene encodes CDR1 SNHLY and CDR2 FYNNEI. CDR3 in DNA: TGTGCCAGCAGTAGACAGGGGGCTGTCGAGACCCAGTACTTC. This sequence encodes CASSRQGAVETQYF.

This clone came up a few times. This chain uses TRBV28 with TRBJ1-1; D perhaps matches TRBD1 (6 bases). Germline CDR1 MDHEN, CDR2 SYDVKM. This CDR3 has 12 residues. The germline V and J ends were trimmed by 9 bases and 9 bases, with 17 bases remaining between them. The CDR3 bases are TGTGCCAGTGTACAGGGTTCGAGTAAAGCTTTCTTT. Protein sequence: CASVQGSSKAFF.

This clone showed up just a few times. The chain couples TRBV27 to TRBJ1-5; no clear D gene. Deletions cut 2 bases from V and 5 bases from J, with 10 bases between. The CDR3 loop spans 14 amino acids. Germline V gene data show CDR1 as MNHEY and CDR2 as SMNVEV (reference sequence). As DNA, the CDR3 is TGTGCCAGCAGTTTACTGGGCACCGATCAGCCCCAGCATTTT. This encodes CASSLLGTDQPQHF.

This chain uses TRBV5-5 with TRBJ2-7, with D possibly called TRBD1 or TRBD2 (5 bases each). The V gene lost 4 bases and the J gene lost 2 bases, with 10 bases spanning the gap. The CDR3 is 13 residues long. Germline loops: CDR1 SGHKS, CDR2 YYEKEE (reference sequence). The CDR3 loop is CASSPLGAYEQYF. In DNA, the CDR3 is TGTGCCAGCAGCCCCCTGGGGGCCTACGAGCAGTACTTC.

The chain employs TRBV19 and TRBJ2-5, with TRBD1 as a possible D gene (6 bases). This CDR3 comprises 13 residues. Germline-derived CDR1 and CDR2 are LNHDA and SQIVND (reference sequence). Trimming cost V 6 bases and J 5 bases, with 13 bases left between them. CDR3 nucleotide sequence: TGTGCCAGTAGCCAACAGGGTCGGGAGACCCAGTACTTC. Encoded protein: CASSQQGRETQYF. Full variable domain (missing parts from reference TRBV19 and TRBJ2-5): DGGITQSPKYLFRKEGQNVTLSCEQNLNHDAMYWYRQDPGQGLRLIYYSQIVNDFQKGDIAEGYSVSREKKESFPLTVTSAQKNPTAFYLCASSQQGRETQYFGPGTRLLVL.

The chain combines TRBV18 with TRBJ1-5, with 8 bases aligning to TRBD1. The germline CDR1 and CDR2 sequences are KGHSH and LQKENI. The length of the CDR3 is 15 residues. V lost 6 bases to trimming and J lost 5 bases; unmatched junction nucleotides: 9. The CDR3 sequence: CASSAHQGADQPQHF. The CDR3, as DNA: TGTGCCAGCTCGGCTCATCAGGGGGCAGATCAGCCCCAGCATTTT.

This clone appeared once. The V call is TRBV6-1, the J call TRBJ2-7; possibly TRBD1 or TRBD2 for D (5 bases each). V was shortened by 1 base and J by 3 bases, with 10 bases between the two germline ends. Germline V gene sequence: CDR1 MNHNS, CDR2 SASEGT. The length of the CDR3 is 14 residues. DNA of the CDR3: TGTGCCAGCAGTGAAGGGGACCCAAACTACGAGCAGTACTTC. It yields the protein CASSEGDPNYEQYF.

V usage is TRBV7-2 and J usage is TRBJ1-3; 10 bases align to TRBD1. The V gene's germline CDR1 is SGHTA and CDR2 FQGNSA. The V gene end was trimmed by 5 bases and the J gene end by 6 bases; junction bases not matched to a gene: 7. The length of the CDR3 is 15 residues. The CDR3 reads CASSQGQGTVNTIYF. The DNA of the CDR3 is TGTGCCAGCAGCCAGGGACAGGGGACAGTAAACACCATATATTTT.

The chain has TRBV7-2 and TRBJ2-1; D is possibly TRBD1 or TRBD2 (5 bases each). In germline, CDR1 is SGHTA, CDR2 FQGNSA. The CDR3 loop spans 13 amino acids. V dropped 5 bases and J dropped 15 bases, with 20 bases sitting between them. The CDR3 coding sequence is TGTGCCAGCAGCACGAACCGGGACGGCGGCTGGTTCTTC. Amino acids: CASSTNRDGGWFF. The full variable domain, with the rest looked up from reference TRBV7-2 and TRBJ2-1, is GAGVSQSPSNKVTEKGKDVELRCDPISGHTALYWYRQSLGQGLEFLIYFQGNSAPDKSGLPSDRFSAERTGGSVSTLTIQRTQQEDSAVYLCASSTNRDGGWFFGPGTRLTVL.